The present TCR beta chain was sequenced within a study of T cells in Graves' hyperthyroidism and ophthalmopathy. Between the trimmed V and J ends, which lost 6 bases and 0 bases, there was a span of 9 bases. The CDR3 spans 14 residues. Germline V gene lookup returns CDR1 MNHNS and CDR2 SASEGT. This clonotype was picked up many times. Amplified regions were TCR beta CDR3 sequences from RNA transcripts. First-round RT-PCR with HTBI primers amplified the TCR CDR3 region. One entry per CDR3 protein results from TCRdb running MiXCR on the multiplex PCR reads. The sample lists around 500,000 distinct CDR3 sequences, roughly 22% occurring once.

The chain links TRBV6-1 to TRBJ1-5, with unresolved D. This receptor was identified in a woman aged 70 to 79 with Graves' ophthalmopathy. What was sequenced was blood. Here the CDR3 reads CASRMGYSNQPQHF. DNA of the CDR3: TGTGCCAGCAGAATGGGGTATAGCAATCAGCCCCAGCATTTT.